The clone carrying this T cell receptor beta chain was seen a handful of times. Its matching antigen is unknown. Other DNA sequences in this sample translate to the same CDR3. Trimming pared 4 bases from V and 7 bases from J, leaving 6 bases between. Per germline, CDR1 SGHRS and CDR2 YFSETQ. This CDR3 contains 12 residues. Study processing details: Junction-only immunoSEQ data arrived without quality scores, meaning filtering differed. Clones were sequenced by immunoSEQ multiplex PCR, and TCRdb holds only the in-frame ones, with some missing. That table supplies the V and J calls and clone size; D and trimming were determined from the DNA. The data hold under 1,100,000 clones, with more than 65% observed a single time. These data originate in a study of shared clonotypes between healthy human individuals. Study results and caveats: Sorted-subset sequencing was shown by rarefaction to be incomplete despite large depth.

The donors, healthy adults who were HIV-negative, had experienced no recent acute infections or vaccinations. Naive CD4+ cells were CD45RA-selected; the remaining cells were memory. This TCR was sampled from a man between 18 and 29 years old in good health. The sequenced material came from memory CD4+ T cells sorted from blood. The subset here: CD45RA-negative fraction. The genes are TRBV5-1 and TRBJ1-6; D not certain. The DNA of the CDR3 is TGCGCCAGCAGCCTAGAAAATTCACCCCTCCACTTT. This codes for CASSLENSPLHF. Drawing the rest from reference TRBV5-1 and TRBJ1-6, the complete variable domain is KAGVTQTPRYLIKTRGQQVTLSCSPISGHRSVSWYQQTPGQGLQFLFEYFSETQRNKGNFPGRFSGRQFSNSRSEMNVSTLELGDSALYLCASSLENSPLHFGNGTRLTVT.